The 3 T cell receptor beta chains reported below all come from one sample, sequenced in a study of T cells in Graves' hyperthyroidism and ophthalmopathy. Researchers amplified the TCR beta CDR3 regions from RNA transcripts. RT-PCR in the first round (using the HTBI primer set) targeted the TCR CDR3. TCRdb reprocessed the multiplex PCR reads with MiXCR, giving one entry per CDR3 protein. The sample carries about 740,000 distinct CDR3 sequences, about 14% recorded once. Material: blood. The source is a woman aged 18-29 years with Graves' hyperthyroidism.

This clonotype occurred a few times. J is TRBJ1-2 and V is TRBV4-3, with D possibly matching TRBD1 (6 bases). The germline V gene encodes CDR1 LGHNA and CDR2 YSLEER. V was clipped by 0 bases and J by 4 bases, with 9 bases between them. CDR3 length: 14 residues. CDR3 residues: CASSQERDIYGYTF. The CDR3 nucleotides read TGCGCCAGCAGCCAAGAAAGGGACATCTATGGCTACACCTTC.

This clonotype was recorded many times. CDR3 coding DNA: TGTGCCAGCAGTTTCCGGGACATACCCTACGAGCAGTACTTC. It encodes CASSFRDIPYEQYF. The chain uses TRBV5-6 and TRBJ2-7, with a weak D call TRBD1 (6 bases). The germline CDR1 and CDR2 sequences are SGHDT and YYEEEE. Trimming shortened V by 5 bases and J by 2 bases, and 14 bases separated the two germline ends. This CDR3 has 14 amino acids.

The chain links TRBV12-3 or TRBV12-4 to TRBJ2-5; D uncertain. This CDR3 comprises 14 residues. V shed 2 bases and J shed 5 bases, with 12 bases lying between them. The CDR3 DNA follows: TGTGCCAGCAGTTTACTGGCTTTTAGGGAGACCCAGTACTTC. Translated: CASSLLAFRETQYF.